Detailed here is one T cell receptor (beta chain). Its target is not known. Original methodology: Sequence data from immunoSEQ were junction-only and lacked quality scores; consequently, filtering differed. Profiling relied on immunoSEQ multiplex PCR, and the TCRdb table lists in-frame clones only, not all of them. V, J and clone size reflect that table, while D and trimming were determined from the DNA. Found here are about 2.1 million clones, approximately 92% of them singletons; the top ten hold 1.5% to 2%. The naive CD8 population came from CD45RO-negative cells selected for CCR7, without terminally differentiated effector memory CD45RA+ cells. This entry comes from a study of shared clonotypes between healthy human individuals. General study findings and limits: Donors were few, which limited the genetic and exposure-history diversity represented.

The length of the CDR3 is 14 residues. The J segment lost 1 base and the V segment lost 10 bases, leaving 7 bases of the junction unmatched. In germline, CDR1 is LNHDA, CDR2 SQIVND (reference sequence). The J gene is TRBJ2-3, the V gene TRBV19; 8 bases fit TRBD2. The source material was naive CD8+ T cells from PBMCs. The TCR sequence derives from a man younger than 35 in good health. Some clones in this sample may be carry-over from other donors' samples. The CDR3 region is CATGGGQGTDTQYF. In DNA form, the CDR3 reads TGTGCCACAGGCGGGGGGCAAGGCACAGATACGCAGTATTTT.